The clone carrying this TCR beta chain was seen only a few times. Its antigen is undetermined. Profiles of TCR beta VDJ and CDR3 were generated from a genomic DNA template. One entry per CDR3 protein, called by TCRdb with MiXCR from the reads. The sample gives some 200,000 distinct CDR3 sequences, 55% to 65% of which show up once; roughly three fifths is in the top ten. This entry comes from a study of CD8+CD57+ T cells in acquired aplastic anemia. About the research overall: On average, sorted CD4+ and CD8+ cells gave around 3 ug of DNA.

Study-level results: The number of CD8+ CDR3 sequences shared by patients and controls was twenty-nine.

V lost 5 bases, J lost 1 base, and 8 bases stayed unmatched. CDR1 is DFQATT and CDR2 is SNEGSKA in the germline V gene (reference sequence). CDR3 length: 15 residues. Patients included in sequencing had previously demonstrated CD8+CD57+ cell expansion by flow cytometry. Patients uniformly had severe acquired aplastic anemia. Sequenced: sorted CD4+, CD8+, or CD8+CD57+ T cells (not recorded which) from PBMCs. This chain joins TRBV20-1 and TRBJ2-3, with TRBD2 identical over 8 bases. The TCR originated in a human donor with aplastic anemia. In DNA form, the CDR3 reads TGCAGTGCTGCCCGAACCGGGGGGGGCACAGATACGCAGTATTTT. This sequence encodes CSAARTGGGTDTQYF.